A single T cell receptor (beta chain) is shown here with its context. Its antigen is still unknown. Per-base qualities were not stored, and no clone one base away is much larger. This record comes from a study of CD8+ T cells in alopecia areata (dated by TCRdb to 2016 to 2018). With regard to the full study: The treated patients, all with moderate-to-severe alopecia areata, were enrolled in an open-label pilot trial of oral tofacitinib given at 5 to 10 mg twice daily. Disease severity in treated patients was measured with the SALT score, which quantifies the percentage of affected scalp surface area. Scalp clonality was compared among normal scalp (n=4), patchy alopecia areata scalp (n=8), and alopecia totalis/universalis scalp (n=8). Human TCRbeta sequencing covered scalp tissue and sorted CD4+ and CD8+ peripheral blood T cells from patchy and totalis/universalis alopecia areata patients and healthy controls. TCRbeta CDR3 regions were amplified by immunoSEQ multiplex PCR with 35 Vbeta forward and 13 Jbeta reverse primers. Tofacitinib was given for 6 to 18 months, followed by 6 months of follow-up off drug to assess delayed response and recurrence. To study T cell clonal expansion in alopecia areata, the researchers applied high-throughput TCRbeta sequencing to both the C3H/HeJ mouse model and human patients. RNA came from the PAXgene miRNA kit for fixed scalp, the miRNeasy kit for PBMCs, and the RNeasy kit for mouse skin. Tofacitinib-treated patients had biopsies at baseline and at 4 and 24 weeks of treatment, with a later scalp biopsy in several patients. Study-level results and caveats: Compared with normal scalp, lesional scalp, particularly in alopecia totalis/universalis, had higher clonality and more expanded CD8+ clones, which suggests antigenic drive. Tofacitinib significantly decreased scalp clonality and the number of expanded CD8+ clones among the top 100 scalp clones. Many expanded lesional clones persisted in scalp and blood during tofacitinib treatment, which may partly explain relapse after stopping treatment. Because the treated cohort was small and had just a single nonresponder, larger studies are needed to establish links between baseline CD8+ expansion and response. Shared TCR sequences between patients were less evident than in mice, which may be partly attributable to HLA diversity in the patient population. Resident alphabeta T cells in normal human skin are also sequenced, complicating scalp TCR repertoire analysis, unlike mouse skin dominated by gammadelta T cells.

Library construction relied on the immunoSEQ multiplex PCR assay. RNA was extracted from all samples and reverse transcribed into cDNA, which served as template for TCR sequencing. SuperScript III was used to make first-strand cDNA, primed with a 2:1 mix of oligo-dT and random hexamers. A synthetic immune receptor repertoire was used to assess amplification bias, and residual bias was removed computationally. The study's own analysis went as follows. Raw reads were preprocessed to remove errors, and CDR3 was defined according to IMGT conventions as the region from the conserved cysteine to phenylalanine. Clonality was computed as 1 minus the Shannon entropy, with the entropy normalized by log2 of the number of productive unique TCRs. Whether scalp clones were CD4 or CD8 was inferred by matching scalp TCRbeta sequences against CD4 and CD8 repertoires sorted from blood. Sourced from immuneACCESS, this table was stored by TCRdb with only in-frame sequences that have V and J called. A share of the clones is absent; for the studies checked, an unresolved V gene accounts for under half, and the remainder has no known explanation. V and J calls and clone size come straight from that table; D and trimming were deduced from the DNA. This sample gives around 140,000 clones in total; more than 85% of them show up just once. The leading ten clones occupy over 10% of the sample.

Taken with the paper, the label for time point translates to: about 4 weeks on oral tofacitinib. The treatment or condition tag for this specimen amounts to: oral pan-JAK inhibitor, 5-10 mg twice daily. Peripheral blood and lesional scalp punch biopsies were obtained from patients with alopecia areata. PBMCs were separated by density centrifugation and stained for CD3, CD4 and CD8, after which CD4+ and CD8+ T cells were sorted on a FACSAria. From V the trimming removes 5 bases and from J it removes 5 bases, while the gene matches leave 12 bases of the junction unaccounted for. Including cysteine and phenylalanine, the CDR3 has 15 amino acids. Only the CDR3 DNA is retained, 45 bases long and in frame from the first base. CDR1 and CDR2, per the germline V gene, are SGHVS and FNYEAQ.

This TCR derives from a human donor with alopecia areata. The sequencing used CD8+ T cells sorted from blood, collected at week 4, from a patient treated with tofacitinib. The V and J segments used are TRBV7-6 and TRBJ2-7; the junction holds 7 bases that match TRBD2. The CDR3 loop reads CASSDQRGAPDEQYF. The nucleotides are TGTGCCAGCAGCGATCAGCGGGGAGCCCCTGACGAGCAGTACTTC.